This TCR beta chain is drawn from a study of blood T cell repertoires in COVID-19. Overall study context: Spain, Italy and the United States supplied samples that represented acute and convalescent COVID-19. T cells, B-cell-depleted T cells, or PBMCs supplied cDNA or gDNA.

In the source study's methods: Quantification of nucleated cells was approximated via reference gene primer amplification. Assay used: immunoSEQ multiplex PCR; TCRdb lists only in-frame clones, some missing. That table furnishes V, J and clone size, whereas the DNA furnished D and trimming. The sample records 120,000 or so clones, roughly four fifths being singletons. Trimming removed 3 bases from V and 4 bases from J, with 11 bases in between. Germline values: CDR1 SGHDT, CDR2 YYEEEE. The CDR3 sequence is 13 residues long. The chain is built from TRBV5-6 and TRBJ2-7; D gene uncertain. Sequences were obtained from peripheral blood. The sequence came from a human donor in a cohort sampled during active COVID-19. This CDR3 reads CASSSSSSYEQYF. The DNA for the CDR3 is TGTGCCAGCAGCTCCTCGTCTTCTTACGAGCAGTACTTC.